These 15 T cell receptor beta chains were all obtained from the same sample, sequenced in a study of identical twins. TCRdb redid the calling of the 5' RACE reads with MiXCR, one entry per CDR3 protein. The sample records more than 350,000 distinct CDR3 sequences, approximately 9.1% being singletons. Sequencing was done on a sample of naive T cells sorted from blood. The receptors were sampled from a woman in her 50s in good health.

The gene calls are TRBV18 and TRBJ2-3; D remains unclear. The CDR3 extends over 13 amino acids. From germline, CDR1 is KGHSH and CDR2 LQKENI. Deletions cut 5 bases from V and 6 bases from J, with 12 bases between. The CDR3 loop is CASSKWPTDTQYF. The CDR3 DNA reads as TGTGCCAGCTCAAAGTGGCCCACCGATACGCAGTATTTT.

This clonotype appeared many times. CDR3: CASKKGTGELFF. CDR3 DNA sequence: TGTGCCAGCAAAAAGGGGACCGGGGAGCTGTTTTTT. The chain links TRBV27 to TRBJ2-2, with D possibly matching TRBD1 (5 bases). V was pared by 7 bases and J by 5 bases, with 8 bases between. CDR3 length: 12 amino acids. Per the germline V gene, CDR1 is MNHEY and CDR2 is SMNVEV (reference sequence).

This clonotype was seen many times. CDR3 region: CSVGPPGQYTGELFF. The CDR3 bases are TGCAGCGTGGGGCCTCCGGGACAATACACCGGGGAGCTGTTTTTT. The chain couples TRBV29-1 to TRBJ2-2, with a possible D match to TRBD1 (6 bases). V lost 6 bases and J 3 bases, leaving 17 bases between the germline ends. This CDR3 is 15 amino acids long. Germline values: CDR1 SQVTM, CDR2 ANQGSEA.

This chain connects TRBV7-6 to TRBJ2-7, with D tentatively TRBD2 (6 bases). This CDR3 has 15 residues. Germline V gene sequence: CDR1 SGHVS, CDR2 FNYEAQ. Trimming shortened V by 4 bases and J by 0 bases, and 13 bases separated the two germline ends. The CDR3 here is CASSSGTVSSYEQYF. The CDR3 DNA reads as TGTGCCAGCAGCTCCGGGACTGTTAGCTCCTACGAGCAGTACTTC.

This clonotype was picked up many times. J is TRBJ2-3 and V is TRBV29-1, with 7 nucleotides matching TRBD1. V lost 5 bases and J lost 4; bases outside the gene matches: 3. Germline V gene data show CDR1 as SQVTM and CDR2 as ANQGSEA. This CDR3 spans 12 amino acids. The CDR3 protein is CSVHRGADTQYF. CDR3 sequence (DNA): TGCAGCGTTCACAGGGGCGCAGATACGCAGTATTTT.

This clonotype was seen more than once but under ten times. CDR3 residues: CASSRVAGANVLTF. The CDR3 region has the DNA TGTGCCAGCAGCCGGGTCGCAGGGGCCAACGTCCTGACTTTC. The V gene is TRBV6-5, the J gene TRBJ2-6; D not resolved. Trimming removed 6 bases at V and 4 bases at J, with 10 bases between. Per the germline V gene, CDR1 is MNHEY and CDR2 is SVGAGI. The CDR3 extends over 14 amino acids.

This clonotype has only a few counts. The genes are TRBV9 and TRBJ2-1, with D possibly matching TRBD2 (5 bases). Germline loops: CDR1 SGDLS, CDR2 YYNGEE. The CDR3 length is 12 residues. Trimming pared 0 bases from V and 8 bases from J, leaving 6 bases between. CDR3 sequence: CASSVGEHEQFF. The CDR3 DNA is TGTGCCAGCAGCGTAGGGGAGCATGAGCAGTTCTTC.

The chain carries TRBV7-2 and TRBJ2-7; D call uncertain. The CDR3 loop spans 13 amino acids. Looked up from germline, CDR1 is SGHTA and CDR2 is FQGNSA. Trimming took off 2 bases at V and 0 bases at J, with 5 bases between the two ends. The CDR3 bases are TGTGCCAGCAGCTTAATCGGCTCCTACGAGCAGTACTTC. Its translation: CASSLIGSYEQYF. Drawing the rest from reference TRBV7-2 and TRBJ2-7, the complete variable domain is GAGVSQSPSNKVTEKGKDVELRCDPISGHTALYWYRQSLGQGLEFLIYFQGNSAPDKSGLPSDRFSAERTGGSVSTLTIQRTQQEDSAVYLCASSLIGSYEQYFGPGTRLTVT.

There are a few counts of this clonotype. V usage is TRBV5-1 and J usage is TRBJ2-7; D is perhaps TRBD2 (5 bases). The CDR3 totals 14 residues. In germline, CDR1 is SGHRS, CDR2 YFSETQ. V shed 0 bases and J shed 9 bases, with 16 bases lying between them. DNA for the CDR3: TGCGCCAGCAGCTTGGCCGAGGCGGGCGAGTCGCAGTACTTC. Protein sequence: CASSLAEAGESQYF.

This clonotype was seen at least ten times. V usage is TRBV12-3 or TRBV12-4 and J usage is TRBJ1-1, with TRBD1 matching 7 bases. The CDR3 runs to 14 residues. V was clipped by 2 bases and J by 1 base; unmatched bases: 1. This CDR3 reads CASSLPGGNTEAFF. The CDR3 DNA reads TGTGCCAGCAGTTTACCAGGGGGGAACACTGAAGCTTTCTTT.

This clonotype was counted many times. This chain connects TRBV5-1 to TRBJ2-2; tentative D call: TRBD2 (6 bases). Germline CDR1 SGHRS, CDR2 YFSETQ. The CDR3 sequence is 13 residues long. V was pared by 4 bases and J by 4 bases, with 8 bases between. In DNA form, the CDR3 reads TGCGCCAGCAGCGATAGCGGCACCGGGGAGCTGTTTTTT. It specifies CASSDSGTGELFF.

This clonotype was found many times. V usage is TRBV7-8 and J usage is TRBJ2-5; unclear D gene. Deletions cut 4 bases from V and 5 bases from J, with 14 bases between. The CDR3 totals 14 residues. The germline V gene has CDR1 SGHVS and CDR2 FQNEAQ. CDR3 sequence reads: CASSSPELGETQYF. Here the CDR3 DNA reads TGTGCCAGCAGCTCGCCGGAGTTGGGTGAGACCCAGTACTTC.

This clonotype was found a few times. The rearrangement joins TRBV5-5 to TRBJ2-5; possible D gene TRBD2, 6 bases. Germline lookup yields CDR1 SGHKS and CDR2 YYEKEE (reference sequence). Trimming pared 0 bases from V and 14 bases from J, leaving 17 bases between. The CDR3 length is 13 residues. Written as DNA, the CDR3 is TGTGCCAGCAGCTTGGAGACGTCCCCCGGGGGTTACTTC. This encodes CASSLETSPGGYF.

This clonotype was counted many times. The chain combines TRBV7-8 with TRBJ1-3; D gene unclear. Germline values: CDR1 SGHVS, CDR2 FQNEAQ. With 2 bases removed from V and 4 bases from J, the gap between germline ends came to 3 bases. The CDR3 contains 12 residues. CDR3 nucleotides: TGTGCCAGCAGCTTACTCGGAAACACCATATATTTT. Its protein is CASSLLGNTIYF.

This clonotype was counted a few times. The chain recombines TRBV3-1 with TRBJ2-6; D perhaps matches TRBD1 (5 bases). This CDR3 spans 20 amino acids. In germline, CDR1 is LGHDT, CDR2 YNNKEL (reference sequence). V lost 4 bases and J lost 4, with 26 bases in between. In nucleotides, the CDR3 is TGTGCCAGCAGCCCCAGCAGCGCAGGGTTATTTATCGGAGGGGCCAACGTCCTGACTTTC. This sequence encodes CASSPSSAGLFIGGANVLTF.